This T cell receptor beta chain was observed in a study of T cells in Graves' hyperthyroidism and ophthalmopathy. Study observations and caveats: Most thyroid clonotypes that were expanded above 0.001 also turned up in blood. Ophthalmopathy and stable hyperthyroidism were separated by a 13 V-J model.

The PBMCs were taken from less than 11 ml of fresh peripheral blood. This clonotype has a count of ten or more. Its antigen is not known. The V and J ends lost 2 bases and 8 bases, in that order; junction bases with no gene match: 9. Germline assignment: CDR1 SGHTA and CDR2 FQGNSA. The CDR3 is 15 amino acids. TCR beta CDR3 regions were amplified from RNA transcripts. The primer set for the first-round RT-PCR of the TCR CDR3 was HTBI. A single record per CDR3 protein comes from TCRdb applying MiXCR to the multiplex PCR reads. This table holds about 420,000 distinct CDR3 sequences, around 14% found once. This TCR was sampled from a woman between 18 and 29 years old with Graves' hyperthyroidism. The sequencing input was blood. The J gene is TRBJ2-1, the V gene TRBV7-2; the match to TRBD2 covers 7 bases. The CDR3 DNA is TGTGCCAGCAGCTTAACCCGACTAGCCATGGATGAGCAGTTCTTC. It encodes CASSLTRLAMDEQFF.